This T cell receptor (beta chain) was sequenced in a study of beta chain features in type 1 diabetes (dated 2018 in TCRdb). With respect to the entire study: No differences in mean age, gender distribution, total cell number or subset yield were found between patients and healthy donors. A total of over 95,000,000 sorted cells were examined across all samples, and RNA yield correlated strongly with the number of cells per subset. In the study, recently diagnosed type 1 diabetes patients and matched healthy donors were compared on the TCRB repertoires of their sorted circulating CD4+ T cell subsets. Whereas all 28 donors provided naive and central memory subsets, regulatory and stem cell-like memory subsets were isolated from just 8 patients and about 8 healthy donors.

Trimming costs V 3 bases and J 5 bases, and their ends lie 14 bases apart. Its CDR3 holds 14 amino acids, cysteine through phenylalanine. Just the 42-base CDR3 DNA is kept, in frame starting at base 1. CDR1 is given as SGHAT and CDR2 as FQNNGV, both from the germline V gene. The entire isolated RNA was reverse transcribed using the High Capacity cDNA Reverse Transcription Kit, and thus expressed TCRB transcripts were sequenced. Naive, central memory and regulatory T cell samples underwent deep immunoSEQ sequencing, averaging approximately 3.5 million total reads per sample. Sorted cells were lysed in RLT buffer, and RNA was extracted using DNase-treated RNeasy Micro or Mini kits according to cell number. Each cell subset was processed separately to prevent cross-contamination, with patient and healthy donor samples processed together. The immunoSEQ multiplex PCR was used to amplify TCRB sequences from cDNA, yielding 87-bp fragments that span the CDR3 region. Sequencing of the amplicons was done on the Illumina HiSeq platform. On the study's bioinformatics: Synthetic template baselines were used to correct PCR bias computationally, reads within Hamming distance 2 were collapsed together, and singletons that could not be merged were discarded. Reads were aligned against IMGT to assign V, D and J genes, CDR3 length and insertions or deletions at six rearrangement sites. Within each subset, clonotype counts were normalized to the number of sorted cells before true diversity and Gini coefficients were calculated with the tcR R package. The overlap coefficient, calculated on TCRB nucleotide sequences, was used to measure repertoire sharing. As a proxy for the pre-selection repertoire, out-of-frame TCRB sequences from naive cells were analyzed. TCRdb carries this immuneACCESS record with in-frame sequences only. Its versions omit some clonotypes, under half of them owing to an unresolved V gene in the studies checked, with the rest unexplained. V and J calls and clone size are given by that table; D and trimming were obtained from the DNA. Across this sample there are about 270,000 clones, with 14% seen only once. Of the sample, 0.015% to 0.02% falls within the top ten clones.

About this clone itself: What antigen it recognizes has not been identified. The input lacks base qualities; no much larger clone sits a single base away.

Broad study findings and their caveats: Fewer insertions and more nucleotide deletions at VDJ recombination sites were observed in patients with type 1 diabetes, implying thymic rearrangement abnormalities. Because cDNA was sequenced instead of genomic DNA, activated cells with high expression could be over-represented, although the groups did not differ in activation or CD3 levels. Only small numbers of individuals were included in the HLA sub-analyses, which left unresolved whether HLA type had any influence on TCRB rearrangement. Type 1 diabetes patients showed a moderate but significant shortening of TCRB CDR3 length in all four CD4+ subsets. The naive, central memory and regulatory TCRB repertoires appeared to resemble one another more closely among patients than among healthy donors. Shorter templates might be favored by PCR, yet because patient and control samples were amplified and corrected together, any such skew would affect both groups equally.

Each donor gave one peripheral blood draw, around 100 mL on average, collected into heparinised tubes. Using a panel that included CD45RO, CCR7, CD25, CD127, CD95 and CD27, naive, central memory, regulatory and stem cell-like memory CD4+ T cells were sorted on a BD FACSAria II. All sorted populations exceeded 95% purity. PBMCs were isolated immediately by Lymphoprep density gradient centrifugation and stained directly without culture. So that batch effects would be minimized, each experiment stained and sorted samples in pairs, pairing one healthy donor with one patient. This clonotype was sampled from a man in his thirties or forties with type 1 diabetes. The sample was naive CD4+ T cells from blood. The cell subset or site label of this sample denotes: true naive CD4+ T cells. Here the chain combines TRBV11-2 and TRBJ2-7; TRBD1 might be the D gene, on 6 matching bases. The DNA sequence follows: TGTGCCAGCAGCTTGTTAGGGGGTATCAACGAGCAGTACTTC. Translated, it gives CASSLLGGINEQYF.